This T cell receptor (beta chain) was retrieved from a study of T cell repertoires in cytomegalovirus infection. Findings of the study overall: Predominance within the ex vivo response was attributable to HLA-C-restricted CMV-specific TCR beta clonotypes.

MiXCR, run by TCRdb on the reads, gives a single entry per CDR3 protein. The sample holds approximately 300,000 distinct CDR3 sequences; about 25% are singletons and the top ten take approximately 12%. This CDR3 has 18 amino acids. V was shortened by 4 bases and J by 0 bases, with 19 bases between the two germline ends. Germline assignment: CDR1 MDHEN and CDR2 SYDVKM. A remark on this clonotype: No antigen is known for it.

The chain links TRBV28 to TRBJ2-1; perhaps TRBD2 as D (5 bases). This TCR was recovered from a human donor in good health (CMV status not recorded). Some clones in this sample may be carry-over from other donors' samples. The starting material was cultured PBMCs, obtained from culture after CMV antigen stimulation. The CDR3 region is CASSSLRLASVSYNEQFF. DNA for the CDR3: TGTGCCAGCAGTTCCTTACGGCTAGCTTCGGTCTCCTACAATGAGCAGTTCTTC.